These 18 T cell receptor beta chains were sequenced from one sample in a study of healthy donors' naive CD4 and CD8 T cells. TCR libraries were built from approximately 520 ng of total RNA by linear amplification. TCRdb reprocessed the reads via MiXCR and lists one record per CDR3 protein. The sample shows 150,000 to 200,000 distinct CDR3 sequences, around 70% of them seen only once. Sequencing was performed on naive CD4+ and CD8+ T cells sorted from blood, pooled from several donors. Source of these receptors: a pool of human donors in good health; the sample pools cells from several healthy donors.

The CDR3 spells CTWWVEETQYF. CDR3 bases: TGCACCTGGTGGGTAGAAGAGACCCAGTACTTC. The chain joins TRBV20-1 to TRBJ2-5; D call uncertain. This CDR3 spans 11 amino acids. From germline, CDR1 is DFQATT and CDR2 SNEGSKA (reference sequence).

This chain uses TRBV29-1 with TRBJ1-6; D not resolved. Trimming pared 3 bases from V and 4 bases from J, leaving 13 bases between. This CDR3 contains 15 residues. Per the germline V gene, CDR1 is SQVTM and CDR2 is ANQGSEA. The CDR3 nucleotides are TGCAGCGTTGAGGTGGAGGTCCTTTATAATTCACCCCTCCACTTT. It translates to CSVEVEVLYNSPLHF.

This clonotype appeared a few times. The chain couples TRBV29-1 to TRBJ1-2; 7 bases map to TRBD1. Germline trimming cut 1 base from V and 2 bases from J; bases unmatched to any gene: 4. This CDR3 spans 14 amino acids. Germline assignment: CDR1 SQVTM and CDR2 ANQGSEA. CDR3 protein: CSVEARGRNYGYTF. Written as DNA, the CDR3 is TGCAGCGTTGAAGCGAGGGGGCGGAACTATGGCTACACCTTC.

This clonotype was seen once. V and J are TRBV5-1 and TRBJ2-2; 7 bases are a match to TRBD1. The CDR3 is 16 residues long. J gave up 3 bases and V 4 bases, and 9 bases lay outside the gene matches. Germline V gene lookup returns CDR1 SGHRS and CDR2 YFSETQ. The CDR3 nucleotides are TGCGCCAGCAGCCTCGACAGGGCCTGGGACACCGGGGAGCTGTTTTTT. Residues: CASSLDRAWDTGELFF.

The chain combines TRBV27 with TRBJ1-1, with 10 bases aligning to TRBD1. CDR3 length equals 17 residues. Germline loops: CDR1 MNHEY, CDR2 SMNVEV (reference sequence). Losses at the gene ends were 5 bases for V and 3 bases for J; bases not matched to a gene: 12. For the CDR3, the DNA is TGTGCCAGCAGTCCGACAGGGGGCGGGAGTTGGTACACTGAAGCTTTCTTT. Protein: CASSPTGGGSWYTEAFF.

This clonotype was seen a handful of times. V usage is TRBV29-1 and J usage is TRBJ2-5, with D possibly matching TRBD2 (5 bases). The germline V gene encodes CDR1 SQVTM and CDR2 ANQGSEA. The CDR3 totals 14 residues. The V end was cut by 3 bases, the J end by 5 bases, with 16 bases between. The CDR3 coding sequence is TGCAGCGTTGACCGGCCGGGATCAGAGGAGACCCAGTACTTC. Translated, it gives CSVDRPGSEETQYF.

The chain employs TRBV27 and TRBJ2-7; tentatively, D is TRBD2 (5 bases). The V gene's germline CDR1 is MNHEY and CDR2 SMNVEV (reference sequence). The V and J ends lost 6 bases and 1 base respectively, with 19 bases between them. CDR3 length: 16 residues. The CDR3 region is CASSSQSGRASYEQYF. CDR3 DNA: TGTGCCAGCAGCTCCCAATCTGGGAGAGCGTCCTACGAGCAGTACTTC.

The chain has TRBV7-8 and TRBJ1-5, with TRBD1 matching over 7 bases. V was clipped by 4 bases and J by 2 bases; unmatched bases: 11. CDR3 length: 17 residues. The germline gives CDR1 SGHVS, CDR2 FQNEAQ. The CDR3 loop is CASSSAGTAGGNQPQHF. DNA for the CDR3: TGTGCCAGCAGCTCAGCTGGGACAGCCGGGGGCAATCAGCCCCAGCATTTT.

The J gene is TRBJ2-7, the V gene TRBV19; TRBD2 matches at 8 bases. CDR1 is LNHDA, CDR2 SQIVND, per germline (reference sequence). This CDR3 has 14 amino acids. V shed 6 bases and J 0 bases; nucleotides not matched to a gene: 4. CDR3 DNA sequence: TGTGCCAGTAGCCCGCTAGCGGGCTCCTACGAGCAGTACTTC. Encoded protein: CASSPLAGSYEQYF.

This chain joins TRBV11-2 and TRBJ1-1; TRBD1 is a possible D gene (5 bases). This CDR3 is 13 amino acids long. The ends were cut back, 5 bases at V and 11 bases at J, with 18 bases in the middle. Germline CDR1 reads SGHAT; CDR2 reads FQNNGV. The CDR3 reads CASSPQGGSTAFF. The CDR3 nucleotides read TGTGCCAGCAGCCCCCAGGGCGGTTCGACCGCTTTCTTT. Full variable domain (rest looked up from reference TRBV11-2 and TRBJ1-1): EAGVAQSPRYKIIEKRQSVAFWCNPISGHATLYWYQQILGQGPKLLIQFQNNGVVDDSQLPKDRFSAERLKGVDSTLKIQPAKLEDSAVYLCASSPQGGSTAFFGQGTRLTVV.

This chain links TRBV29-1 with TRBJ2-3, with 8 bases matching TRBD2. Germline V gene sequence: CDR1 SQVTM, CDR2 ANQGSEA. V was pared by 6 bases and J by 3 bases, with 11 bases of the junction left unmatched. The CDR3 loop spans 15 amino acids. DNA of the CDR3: TGCAGCGTGAGCCCCAGCGGGAGTTGGACAGATACGCAGTATTTT. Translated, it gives CSVSPSGSWTDTQYF.

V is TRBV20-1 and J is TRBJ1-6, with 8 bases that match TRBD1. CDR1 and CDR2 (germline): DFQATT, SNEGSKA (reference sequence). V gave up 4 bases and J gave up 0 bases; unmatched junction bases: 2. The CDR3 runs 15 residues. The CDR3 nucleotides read TGCAGTGCTATAGGACAGGGCTCCTATAATTCACCCCTCCACTTT. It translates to CSAIGQGSYNSPLHF.

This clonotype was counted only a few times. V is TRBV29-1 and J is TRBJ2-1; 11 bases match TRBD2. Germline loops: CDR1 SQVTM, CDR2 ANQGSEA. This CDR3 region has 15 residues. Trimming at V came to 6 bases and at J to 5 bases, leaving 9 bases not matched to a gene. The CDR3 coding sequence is TGCAGCGTGAGGGGATTAGCGGGAGGGGACAATGAGCAGTTCTTC. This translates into CSVRGLAGGDNEQFF.

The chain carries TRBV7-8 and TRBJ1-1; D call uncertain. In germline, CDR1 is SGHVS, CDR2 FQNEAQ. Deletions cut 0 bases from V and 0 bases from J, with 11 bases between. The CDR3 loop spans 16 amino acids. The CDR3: CASSLANVGLNTEAFF. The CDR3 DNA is TGTGCCAGCAGCTTAGCGAACGTTGGATTGAACACTGAAGCTTTCTTT.

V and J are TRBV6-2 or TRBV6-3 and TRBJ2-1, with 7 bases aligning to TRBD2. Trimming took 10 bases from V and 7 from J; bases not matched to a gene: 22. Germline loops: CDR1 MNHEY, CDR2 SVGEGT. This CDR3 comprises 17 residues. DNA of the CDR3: TGTGCCACCAAGGTGGGTGGCGGGGGACCGGCCAAGAATGAGCAGTTCTTC. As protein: CATKVGGGGPAKNEQFF.

CDR3 nucleotides: TGCAGTGCTAGAGGAAGGGGTCCCTATGAAAAACTGTTTTTT. It translates to CSARGRGPYEKLFF. The J gene is TRBJ1-4, the V gene TRBV20-1, with D possibly being TRBD1 (5 bases). Deletions cut 1 base from V and 6 bases from J, with 12 bases between. Germline V lookup: CDR1 DFQATT, CDR2 SNEGSKA (reference sequence). The CDR3 has 14 amino acids.

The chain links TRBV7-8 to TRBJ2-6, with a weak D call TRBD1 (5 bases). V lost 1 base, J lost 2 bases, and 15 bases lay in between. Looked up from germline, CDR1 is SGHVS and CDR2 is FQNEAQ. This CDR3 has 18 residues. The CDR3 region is CASSLVGRVITGANVLTF. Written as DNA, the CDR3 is TGTGCCAGCAGCTTAGTTGGCAGGGTAATAACTGGGGCCAACGTCCTGACTTTC.

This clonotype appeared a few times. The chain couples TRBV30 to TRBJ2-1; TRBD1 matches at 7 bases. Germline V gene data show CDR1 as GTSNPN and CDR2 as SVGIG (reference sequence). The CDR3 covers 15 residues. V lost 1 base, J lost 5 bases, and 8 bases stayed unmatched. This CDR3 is CAWSALQGTDNEQFF. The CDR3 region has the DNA TGTGCCTGGAGTGCACTACAGGGGACGGACAATGAGCAGTTCTTC.